Sequencing of this T cell receptor (beta chain) was carried out in a study of blood T cell repertoires in COVID-19. Turning to the study itself: The study drew acute and convalescent COVID-19 samples from the United States, Italy and Spain. T cells, B-cell-depleted T cells, or PBMCs supplied cDNA or gDNA.

Authors' processing steps: Amplification from reference gene primers served as the basis for estimated nucleated cell counts. Generated by immunoSEQ multiplex PCR, the TCRdb table keeps only in-frame clones and is missing some. V and J calls and clone size come straight from that table; D and trimming were deduced from the DNA. The sample yields fewer than 450,000 clones, roughly 89% seen once. V shed 3 bases and J 0 bases; nucleotides not matched to a gene: 13. There are 20 residues in the CDR3. CDR1 is SGHRS and CDR2 is YFSETQ in the germline V gene. V usage is TRBV5-1 and J usage is TRBJ2-3, with 13 positions matching TRBD2. The specimen sequenced was peripheral blood. The receptor's source is a woman aged 18-35 years who had recovered from COVID-19. This chain's CDR3 is CASSSRTSGSSSWSTDTQYF. The CDR3 DNA follows: TGCGCCAGCAGCTCGCGGACTAGCGGGAGTTCGTCATGGAGCACAGATACGCAGTATTTT.